This TCR beta chain was recovered during a study of Ad26.COV2.S vaccination and SARS-CoV-2 variants. Study-level background: Once or twice, 56 days apart, Ad26.COV2.S was delivered intramuscularly.

The length of the CDR3 is 13 residues. V shed 1 base and J shed 4 bases, with 8 bases lying between them. Germline-derived CDR1 and CDR2 are LGHNA and YSLEER. The data were produced by immunoSEQ multiplex PCR, yet TCRdb's version contains in-frame clones alone and is incomplete. The sample shows roughly 390,000 clones, approximately 90% of them seen only once. Described treatment: about 20 received Ad26.COV2.S at low or high dose, single or two shots; about 5 received placebo; per-sample allocation not given. Sampling was performed 63 days after the first vaccine or placebo injection. An Ad26 vector expressing Wuhan-strain SARS-CoV-2 spike served as the vaccine. A word on this clone: The target antigen is unknown.

Broader study findings: Estimates derived from TCR breadth and depth analyses may have underestimated total T cell responses.

The sequences come from peripheral blood, collected in a trial of Ad26.COV2.S vaccine versus placebo. This chain uses TRBV4-3 with TRBJ2-7, with unresolved D. The clonotype comes from a person between 18 and 59 years old who received the Ad26.COV2.S COVID-19 vaccine or a placebo. In DNA form, the CDR3 reads TGCGCCAGCAGCCAAGTCGTGGGGTACGAGCAGTACTTC. This translates into CASSQVVGYEQYF.